This T cell receptor (beta chain) was observed in a study of T cell repertoires in cytomegalovirus infection. Concerning this clonotype itself: The antigen is unknown.

In TCRdb, the reads were re-called with MiXCR into one record per CDR3 protein. The sample consists of about 130,000 distinct CDR3 sequences, more than 20% of them appearing once. Per the germline V gene, CDR1 is ENHRY and CDR2 is SYGVKD. V shed 3 bases and J shed 4 bases, with 16 bases lying between them. This CDR3 has 15 amino acids. The clonotype originates from a human donor in good health (CMV status not recorded). Some clones in this sample may be carry-over from other donors' samples. The chain recombines TRBV10-3 with TRBJ2-7; D is uncertain. Sequenced input: PBMCs, sequenced either directly or after in vitro stimulation (not recorded which). CDR3 loop: CAISEGRLPKYEQYF. The CDR3 DNA reads as TGTGCCATCAGTGAAGGGCGTCTTCCAAAGTACGAGCAGTACTTC.